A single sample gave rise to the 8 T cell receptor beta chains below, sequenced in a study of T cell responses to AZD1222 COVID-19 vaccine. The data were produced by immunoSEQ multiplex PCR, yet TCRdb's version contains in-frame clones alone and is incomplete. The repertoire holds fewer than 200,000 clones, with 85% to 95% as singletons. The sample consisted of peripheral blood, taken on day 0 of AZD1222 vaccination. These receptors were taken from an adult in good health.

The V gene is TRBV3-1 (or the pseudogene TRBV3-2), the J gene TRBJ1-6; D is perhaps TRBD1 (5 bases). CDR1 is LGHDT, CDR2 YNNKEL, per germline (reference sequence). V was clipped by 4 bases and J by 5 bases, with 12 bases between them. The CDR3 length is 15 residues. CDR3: CASSLQGRNNSPLHF. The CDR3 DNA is TGTGCCAGCAGCCTCCAGGGTCGGAATAATTCACCCCTCCACTTT.

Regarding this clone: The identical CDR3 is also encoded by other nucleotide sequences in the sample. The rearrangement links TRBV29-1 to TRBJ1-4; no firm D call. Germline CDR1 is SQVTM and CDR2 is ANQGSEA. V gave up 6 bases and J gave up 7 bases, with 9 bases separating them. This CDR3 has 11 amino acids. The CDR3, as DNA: TGCAGCGTAGGAGGATCTGAAAAACTGTTTTTT. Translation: CSVGGSEKLFF.

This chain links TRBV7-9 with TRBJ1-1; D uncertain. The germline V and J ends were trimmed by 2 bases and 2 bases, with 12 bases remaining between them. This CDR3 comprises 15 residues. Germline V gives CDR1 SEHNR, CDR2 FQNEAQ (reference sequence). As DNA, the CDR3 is TGTGCCAGCAGCTTACCGGACGCCTATAACACTGAAGCTTTCTTT. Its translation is CASSLPDAYNTEAFF.

In DNA form, the CDR3 reads TGTGCCAGCAGTCCCAGACAGGGGGCGGATGGCTACACCTTC. It translates to CASSPRQGADGYTF. The genes are TRBV6-5 and TRBJ1-2; 10 bases map to TRBD1. The germline V gene encodes CDR1 MNHEY and CDR2 SVGAGI. The ends lost 5 bases at V and 6 bases at J; junction bases unmatched: 6. The CDR3 totals 14 residues.

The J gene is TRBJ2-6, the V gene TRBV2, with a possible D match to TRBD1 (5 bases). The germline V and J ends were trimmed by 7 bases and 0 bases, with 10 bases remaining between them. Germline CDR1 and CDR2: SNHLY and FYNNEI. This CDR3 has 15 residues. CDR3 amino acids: CASMMDNSGANVLTF. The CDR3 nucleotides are TGTGCCAGCATGATGGACAACTCTGGGGCCAACGTCCTGACTTTC.

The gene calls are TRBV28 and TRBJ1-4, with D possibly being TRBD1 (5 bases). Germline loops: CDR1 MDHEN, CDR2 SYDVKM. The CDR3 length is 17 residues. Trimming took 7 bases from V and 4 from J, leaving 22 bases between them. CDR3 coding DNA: TGTGCCAGCATCCTGGGACTGGGGAGGGAGAATAATGAAAAACTGTTTTTT. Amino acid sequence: CASILGLGRENNEKLFF.

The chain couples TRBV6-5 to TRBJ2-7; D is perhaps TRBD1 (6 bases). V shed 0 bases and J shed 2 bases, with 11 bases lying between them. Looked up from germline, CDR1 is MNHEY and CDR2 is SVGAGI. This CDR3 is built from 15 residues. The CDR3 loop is CASSYSQGSPYEQYF. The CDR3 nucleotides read TGTGCCAGCAGTTACTCCCAGGGGAGCCCCTACGAGCAGTACTTC.

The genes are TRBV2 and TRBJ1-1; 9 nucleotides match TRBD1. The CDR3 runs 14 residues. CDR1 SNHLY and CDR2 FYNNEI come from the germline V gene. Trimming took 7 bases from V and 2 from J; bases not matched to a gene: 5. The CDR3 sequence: CASKDRGINTEAFF. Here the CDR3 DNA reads TGTGCCAGCAAGGACAGGGGTATCAACACTGAAGCTTTCTTT.